A selection of T cell receptor beta chains follows, all from one sample in a study of shared clonotypes between healthy human individuals. Generated by immunoSEQ multiplex PCR, the TCRdb table keeps only in-frame clones and is missing some. The sample contains over a million clones, 60% to 80% of which appear only once. The specimen was memory CD4+ T cells sorted from blood. These receptors all come from a man aged 18 to 29 in good health. CDR3s include the opening cysteine and the closing phenylalanine or tryptophan. D genes are given only for firm matches. Size is omitted from some rows. Given values are once, few, many or a class for expanded clones.

few,TRBJ2-7,NA,TRBV9,TGTGCCAGCAGCGCCTCAGGACAGTACTCCTACGAGCAGTACTTC,CASSASGQYSYEQYF
NA,TRBJ2-7,NA,TRBV5-4,TGTGCCAGCAGCTTGTGGGTACAGACTCTTCCCTACGAGCAGTACTTC,CASSLWVQTLPYEQYF
NA,TRBJ1-5,NA,TRBV19,TGTGCCAGTAGGCGGTACCCTGAGACAGGACAAGAGCGGTATAGCAATCAGCCCCAGCATTTT,CASRRYPETGQERYSNQPQHF
NA,TRBJ2-5,NA,TRBV11-3,TGTGCCAGCAGCTTATTTGGCGGTAGCCAAGAGACCCAGTACTTC,CASSLFGGSQETQYF
few,TRBJ1-1,TRBD1,TRBV30,TGTGCCTGGAGTTTGAGGACAGGGGGAACTGAAGCTTTCTTT,CAWSLRTGGTEAFF
NA,TRBJ1-5,TRBD1,TRBV30,TGTGCCTGGACCCCAGGGGGAGGGAGAAATCAGCCCCAGCATTTT,CAWTPGGGRNQPQHF
NA,TRBJ1-1,NA,TRBV5-1,TGCGCCAGCACCCAATTGACGGGGAACACTGAAGCTTTCTTT,CASTQLTGNTEAFF
few,TRBJ1-1,TRBD1,TRBV5-5,TGTGCCAGCAGGAGACAGGGACCGAACACTGAAGCTTTCTTT,CASRRQGPNTEAFF
NA,TRBJ1-5,NA,TRBV28,TGTGCCAGCAGTTCCCTTCAGGGTGGCAATCAGCCCCAGCATTTT,CASSSLQGGNQPQHF
once,TRBJ2-2,NA,TRBV11-2,TGTGCCAGCAGCCCTGGGGTCCACAAGCCCGGGGAGCTGTTTTTT,CASSPGVHKPGELFF
NA,TRBJ2-3,TRBD2,TRBV27,TGTGCCAGCAGAAGGGGGACTAGCGGGAGCACAGATACGCAGTATTTT,CASRRGTSGSTDTQYF
NA,TRBJ2-5,NA,TRBV6-1,TGTGCCAGCACGCCCTTACAGGGCTGGGAGACCCAGTACTTC,CASTPLQGWETQYF
NA,TRBJ2-7,NA,TRBV19,TGTGCCAGTAGTATGGGACCTTCCTACGAGCAGTACTTC,CASSMGPSYEQYF
NA,TRBJ2-7,NA,TRBV10-2,TGCGCCAGCAGTGATTACCCGGTATACGAGCAGTACTTC,CASSDYPVYEQYF
once,TRBJ2-1,NA,TRBV7-9,TGTGCCAGCAGCTTACAGGGTCTCTACAATGAGCAGTTCTTC,CASSLQGLYNEQFF
NA,TRBJ2-3,NA,TRBV9,TGTGCCAGCAGCGTGGGGCGGAGCCCCCCCACAGATACGCAGTATTTT,CASSVGRSPPTDTQYF